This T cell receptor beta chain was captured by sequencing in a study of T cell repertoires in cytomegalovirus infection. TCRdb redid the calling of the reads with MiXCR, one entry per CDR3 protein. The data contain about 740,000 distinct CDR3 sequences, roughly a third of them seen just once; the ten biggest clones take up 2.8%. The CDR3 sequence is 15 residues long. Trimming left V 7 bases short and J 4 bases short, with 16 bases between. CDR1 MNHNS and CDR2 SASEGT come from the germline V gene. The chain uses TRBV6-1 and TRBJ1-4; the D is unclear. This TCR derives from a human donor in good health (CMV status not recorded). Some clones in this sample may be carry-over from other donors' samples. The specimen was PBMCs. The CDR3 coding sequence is TGTGCCAGCATTACCACAAACTCCGTTAATGAAAAACTGTTTTTT. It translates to CASITTNSVNEKLFF.